This entry lists 14 T cell receptor beta chains sequenced from one sample in a study of blood T cell repertoires in COVID-19. Profiled with immunoSEQ multiplex PCR; TCRdb holds only in-frame clones, not every one. The table records about 160,000 clones, about four fifths of them present only once. Sequenced: peripheral blood. The receptors stem from a man between 70 and 80 years old who had recovered from COVID-19.

This clone was seen once. The chain couples TRBV7-2 to TRBJ2-3; D unresolved. The V gene's germline CDR1 is SGHTA and CDR2 FQGNSA. The length of the CDR3 is 17 residues. V shed 1 base and J shed 0 bases, with 14 bases lying between them. CDR3 protein: CASSLGVFAASTDTQYF. CDR3 in DNA: TGTGCCAGCAGCTTAGGAGTCTTTGCGGCTAGCACAGATACGCAGTATTTT. The entire variable domain, with the rest obtained from reference TRBV7-2 and TRBJ2-3, is as follows: GAGVSQSPSNKVTEKGKDVELRCDPISGHTALYWYRQSLGQGLEFLIYFQGNSAPDKSGLPSDRFSAERTGGSVSTLTIQRTQQEDSAVYLCASSLGVFAASTDTQYFGPGTRLTVL.

The chain uses TRBV28 and TRBJ2-7; possible D gene TRBD1, 5 bases. This CDR3 is 14 amino acids long. V was shortened by 1 base and J by 3 bases, with 10 bases between the two germline ends. CDR1 is MDHEN, CDR2 SYDVKM, per germline. In nucleotides, the CDR3 is TGTGCCAGCAGTTTATCCAGGGTGGTCTACGAGCAGTACTTC. Translated: CASSLSRVVYEQYF.

For this clone: This same CDR3 is encoded by further DNA sequences in the sample. This chain links TRBV20-1 with TRBJ2-7, with D possibly matching TRBD1 (5 bases). Germline assignment: CDR1 DFQATT and CDR2 SNEGSKA (reference sequence). Between the trimmed V and J ends, which lost 6 bases and 2 bases, there was a span of 8 bases. The CDR3 covers 11 residues. Here the CDR3 DNA reads TGCAGTGCCCTGACAGCCTACGAGCAGTACTTC. This encodes CSALTAYEQYF.

This chain connects TRBV6-5 to TRBJ1-2; D not certain. V was pared by 7 bases and J by 0 bases, with 12 bases between. Germline V lookup: CDR1 MNHEY, CDR2 SVGAGI. The CDR3 length is 14 residues. The CDR3 is CASTIPGSNYGYTF. CDR3 bases: TGTGCCAGCACCATACCCGGGTCTAACTATGGCTACACCTTC.

There are a few counts of this clone. This sequence joins TRBV19 and TRBJ1-5, with 7 bases lining up with TRBD1. V trimming: 10 bases; J trimming: 1 base; junction bases outside the gene matches: 16. CDR1 and CDR2 from the germline V gene are LNHDA and SQIVND (reference sequence). The CDR3 runs 17 residues. CDR3 DNA: TGTGCCACCACAGAAACGTACGGGACAGAAAGCAATCAGCCCCAGCATTTT. Translating gives CATTETYGTESNQPQHF.

The chain recombines TRBV27 with TRBJ2-7, with 12 bases fitting TRBD2. The CDR3 runs to 16 residues. The germline CDR1 and CDR2 sequences are MNHEY and SMNVEV (reference sequence). The J segment lost 2 bases and the V segment lost 0 bases, leaving 2 bases of the junction unmatched. The CDR3 spells CASSLSGLAGTYEQYF. The CDR3 nucleotides read TGTGCCAGCAGTTTATCCGGACTAGCGGGGACCTACGAGCAGTACTTC.

Remarks on this clone: A junction end diverges from the germline sequence, so it may reflect a read error. The chain recombines TRBV7-7 with TRBJ2-1, with 7 bases identical to TRBD2. The CDR3 is 16 amino acids. Germline assignment: CDR1 SSHAT and CDR2 FNYEAQ (reference sequence). CDR3 residues: CASSPSGKTNHNEQFF. CDR3 bases: TGTGCTAGCAGCCCTAGCGGTAAGACCAACCACAATGAGCAGTTCTTC.

The genes are TRBV15 and TRBJ2-7; possible D gene TRBD2, 6 bases. CDR3 length equals 14 residues. The V end lost 7 bases, the J end lost 2 bases, and 15 bases lay between the germline ends. Germline CDR1 is LNHNV and CDR2 is YYDKDF (reference sequence). In DNA form, the CDR3 reads TGTGCCACCACCTCCGGGGGAACCCCCTACGAGCAGTACTTC. As protein: CATTSGGTPYEQYF.

The chain recombines TRBV4-1 with TRBJ1-1; weak D call: TRBD1 (5 bases). Trimming pared 6 bases from V and 3 bases from J, leaving 20 bases between. The CDR3 consists of 16 residues. Looked up from germline, CDR1 is MGHRA and CDR2 is YSYEKL. CDR3 sequence reads: CASSTYTGEGDTEAFF. The CDR3, as DNA: TGCGCCAGCAGTACCTATACGGGGGAAGGGGACACTGAAGCTTTCTTT.

The chain is built from TRBV27 and TRBJ2-3, with 9 positions matching TRBD2. This CDR3 comprises 16 residues. V lost 7 bases to trimming and J lost 3 bases; unmatched junction nucleotides: 11. Germline values: CDR1 MNHEY, CDR2 SMNVEV (reference sequence). CDR3 sequence: CASTPGASGTTDTQYF. The CDR3 nucleotides are TGTGCCAGCACCCCGGGGGCTAGCGGGACGACAGATACGCAGTATTTT.

This chain uses TRBV11-2 with TRBJ2-7, with 7 positions matching TRBD1. The CDR3 spans 15 residues. Trimming at V came to 4 bases and at J to 3 bases, leaving 9 bases not matched to a gene. Germline loops: CDR1 SGHAT, CDR2 FQNNGV. This CDR3 reads CASSSNPGQLYEQYF. CDR3 nucleotides: TGTGCCAGCAGCTCAAATCCGGGACAGCTCTACGAGCAGTACTTC.

The chain couples TRBV7-3 to TRBJ2-7; TRBD2 is a possible D gene (5 bases). Germline lookup yields CDR1 SGHTA and CDR2 FQGTGA. V shed 0 bases and J shed 7 bases, with 7 bases lying between them. This CDR3 has 12 residues. As DNA, the CDR3 is TGTGCCAGCAGCTTAACCCCGGGGGAGCAGTACTTC. Protein sequence: CASSLTPGEQYF. Full variable domain (outside the CDR3, taken from reference TRBV7-3 and TRBJ2-7): GAGVSQTPSNKVTEKGKYVELRCDPISGHTALYWYRQSLGQGPEFLIYFQGTGAADDSGLPNDRFFAVRPEGSVSTLKIQRTERGDSAVYLCASSLTPGEQYFGPGTRLTVT.

The V gene is TRBV5-4, the J gene TRBJ1-2; 8 nucleotides align to TRBD1. The CDR3 contains 14 residues. V dropped 4 bases and J dropped 8; count of bases not matched to a gene: 10. Germline V gives CDR1 SGHNT, CDR2 YYREEE (reference sequence). As DNA, the CDR3 is TGTGCCAGCAGCCAGGACAGGGACCGTAGAGGCTACACCTTC. Translating it yields CASSQDRDRRGYTF.

This clone occurred once. The chain has TRBV5-6 and TRBJ2-2; D is possibly TRBD1 (6 bases). Germline V gene data show CDR1 as SGHDT and CDR2 as YYEEEE. The CDR3 is 11 residues long. V gave up 4 bases and J gave up 11 bases, with 9 bases separating them. CDR3 in DNA: TGTGCCAGCAGCCTCAGGGGAGAGCTGTTTTTT. Translated, it gives CASSLRGELFF.